This is a list of T cell receptor beta chains from one sample in a study of monozygotic twins with cystic fibrosis. Generated by immunoSEQ multiplex PCR, the TCRdb table keeps only in-frame clones and is missing some. In the table there are around 34,000 clones, more than 85% of which are singletons. Sequencing input: blood. These TCRs come from a girl aged 2 to 10 with cystic fibrosis. Both conserved end residues are part of each CDR3. The order of the fields is clone size, J gene, D gene, V gene, CDR3 protein, CDR3 DNA. The D gene is left open where the match is weak. A row's size may be missing; if present it is once, few, many or a size class.

NA | TRBJ1-3 | NA | TRBV29-1 | CSVSGSGNTIYF | TGCAGCGTATCAGGGTCTGGAAACACCATATATTTT
NA | TRBJ2-7 | NA | TRBV13 | CASSLQRRGLYEQYF | TGTGCCAGCAGCTTACAACGAAGGGGACTCTACGAGCAGTACTTC
NA | TRBJ2-1 | NA | TRBV7-6 | CASSPGAPGWYEQFF | TGTGCCAGCAGCCCCGGGGCCCCCGGATGGTATGAGCAGTTCTTC
NA | TRBJ2-1 | TRBD1 | TRBV7-9 | CASSRYTGTGKSDEQFF | TGTGCCAGCAGCCGATATACCGGGACAGGGAAGAGCGATGAGCAGTTCTTC
NA | TRBJ2-2 | NA | TRBV9 | CASSPRTLSYGELFF | TGTGCCAGCAGCCCTCGGACTCTTTCATACGGGGAGCTGTTTTTT
NA | TRBJ1-1 | NA | TRBV19 | CASSIATVTEAFF | TGTGCCAGTAGTATAGCCACGGTCACTGAAGCTTTCTTT
NA | TRBJ1-1 | NA | TRBV2 | CASGTWGNTEAFF | TGTGCCAGCGGGACTTGGGGGAACACTGAAGCTTTCTTT
NA | TRBJ1-5 | NA | TRBV4-1 | CASRSISGGNQPQHF | TGCGCCAGCAGATCTATTTCGGGGGGCAATCAGCCCCAGCATTTT
NA | TRBJ1-1 | TRBD1 | TRBV13 | CASSKSDRLGEAFF | TGTGCCAGCAGCAAATCGGACAGGCTCGGTGAAGCTTTCTTT
NA | TRBJ2-2 | NA | TRBV6-5 | CASRPRIANTGELFF | TGTGCCAGCAGGCCCCGGATCGCGAACACCGGGGAGCTGTTTTTT
NA | TRBJ2-4 | NA | TRBV7-6 | CASSLPWAGPPAGNIQYF | TGTGCCAGCAGCTTACCGTGGGCAGGGCCCCCCGCGGGAAACATTCAGTACTTC
NA | TRBJ1-1 | NA | TRBV30 | CAWSVTANTEAFF | TGTGCCTGGAGTGTAACAGCGAACACTGAAGCTTTCTTT
few | TRBJ1-6 | TRBD1 | TRBV6-5 | CASSRPDRASPLHF | TGTGCCAGCAGCAGACCAGACAGGGCTTCACCCCTCCACTTT
once | TRBJ2-3 | TRBD1 | TRBV5-6 | CASSSRQGFTDTQYF | TGTGCCAGCAGCTCCCGACAGGGATTCACAGATACGCAGTATTTT